The clone carrying this TCR beta chain was recorded only once. Antigen specificity is unknown. These data come from a study of CD8 T cells in Susac syndrome. Study findings and constraints: Expansion of clones was not seen in the CD4+ T cell repertoires of Susac syndrome.

Random hexamers were used to reverse transcribe roughly 0.45 to 1 ug of RNA. From the immunoSEQ multiplex PCR reads, TCRdb called clonotypes with MiXCR, one entry per CDR3 protein. The table shows approximately 160,000 distinct CDR3 sequences, with around 96% occurring only once. Losses at the gene ends were 0 bases for V and 7 bases for J; bases not matched to a gene: 8. Germline loops: CDR1 DFQATT, CDR2 SNEGSKA (reference sequence). The CDR3 runs to 15 residues. Sequencing of TCR beta covered CD8+ and CD4+ T cells obtained from blood. TEMRA cells underwent FACS enrichment and CD8+ and CD4+ T cells underwent negative isolation.

This chain joins TRBV20-1 and TRBJ1-2; 10 bases align to TRBD1. The sequenced material came from CD4+ T cells from PBMCs. The TCR comes from a human donor with Susac syndrome. CDR3 amino acids: CSARDSGTGDFGYTF. DNA for the CDR3: TGCAGTGCTAGAGATTCCGGGACAGGGGATTTTGGCTACACCTTC.